The 10 T cell receptor beta chains listed next were all sequenced from one sample in a study of T cell changes during pregnancy in multiple sclerosis. Libraries were prepared by immunoSEQ multiplex PCR; TCRdb keeps only in-frame clonotypes and omits some of them. The sample holds 50,000 to 70,000 clones, about nine tenths seen once. The sample in question was peripheral blood, obtained in the second trimester of pregnancy. The receptor set was obtained from a female donor with multiple sclerosis, enrolled in a pregnancy study.

This chain connects TRBV7-9 to TRBJ2-7; 7 nucleotides agree with TRBD1. The CDR3 length is 15 residues. After removal of 1 base from V and 2 bases from J, the junction contained 5 bases not matched to a gene. Per the germline V gene, CDR1 is SEHNR and CDR2 is FQNEAQ (reference sequence). This CDR3 is CASSLGKGATYEQYF. Here the CDR3 DNA reads TGTGCCAGCAGCTTAGGAAAGGGGGCAACCTACGAGCAGTACTTC.

The gene calls are TRBV7-3 and TRBJ2-2; 9 nucleotides match TRBD1. V lost 1 base, J lost 7 bases, and 10 bases stayed unmatched. The CDR3 is made up of 17 amino acids. Germline assignment: CDR1 SGHTA and CDR2 FQGTGA. CDR3 sequence: CASSLIGTGLYSGELFF. Written as DNA, the CDR3 is TGTGCCAGCAGCTTAATTGGGACAGGGTTGTACAGCGGGGAGCTGTTTTTT.

The chain has TRBV11-3 and TRBJ2-7, with D hard to call. The CDR3 runs to 15 residues. V lost 1 base and J 1 base, leaving 11 bases between the germline ends. Germline CDR1 is SGHNT and CDR2 is YENEEA. CDR3 nucleotide sequence: TGTGCCAGCAGCTTAGGGGCTGGTAGTTCCTACGAGCAGTACTTC. It specifies CASSLGAGSSYEQYF.

Concerning this clone itself: Germline is not matched at one junction end, which may reflect a read error. The rearrangement uses TRBV4-1 and TRBJ2-7, with 8 bases aligning to TRBD2. Germline V gene data show CDR1 as MGHRA and CDR2 as YSYEKL. This CDR3 is 14 amino acids long. The CDR3 DNA is TGCGCCAGCAGCCCCGGACTAGCCTCCGACGAGCAGTACTTC. As protein: CASSPGLASDEQYF.

The V call is TRBV6-1, the J call TRBJ1-2; D possibly corresponds to TRBD1 (5 bases). Trimming cost V 4 bases and J 8 bases, with 14 bases left between them. Germline CDR1 MNHNS, CDR2 SASEGT. CDR3 length: 13 amino acids. CDR3 nucleotides: TGTGCCAGCAGTGCAGGACACCGAAGCGGCTACACCTTC. It translates to CASSAGHRSGYTF.

Only one count was recorded for this clone. The rearrangement uses TRBV19 and TRBJ2-3; D perhaps matches TRBD1 (5 bases). The CDR3 is 12 amino acids. CDR1 is LNHDA, CDR2 SQIVND, per germline (reference sequence). V lost 5 bases and J lost 9, with 12 bases in between. CDR3 DNA sequence: TGTGCCAGTAGTGAAAGCCAGGGAACGCAGTATTTT. It codes for CASSESQGTQYF.

The V and J genes are TRBV30 and TRBJ2-4; TRBD1 agrees at 7 bases. The CDR3 has 14 residues. Trimming took 0 bases from V and 1 from J; bases not matched to a gene: 0. The germline V gene encodes CDR1 GTSNPN and CDR2 SVGIG (reference sequence). CDR3 region: CAWSVQGAKNIQYF. CDR3 nucleotide sequence: TGTGCCTGGAGTGTACAGGGGGCCAAAAACATTCAGTACTTC.

The V and J genes are TRBV6-5 and TRBJ2-3; TRBD2 agrees at 12 bases. With V trimmed by 6 bases and J by 3 bases, 4 bases remained unmatched. The CDR3 length is 15 residues. Germline V gene lookup returns CDR1 MNHEY and CDR2 SVGAGI. The CDR3, as DNA: TGTGCCAGCAGCCTGACTAGCGGGGGAACAGATACGCAGTATTTT. It encodes CASSLTSGGTDTQYF.

The CDR3 sequence is CASRGQTSSYEQYF. The CDR3 DNA reads as TGTGCCAGCAGAGGACAGACGAGCTCCTACGAGCAGTACTTC. The chain uses TRBV28 and TRBJ2-7; a weak D match, TRBD1 (6 bases). The CDR3 is 14 residues long. The V gene lost 6 bases and the J gene lost 0 bases, with 12 bases spanning the gap. Germline CDR1 reads MDHEN; CDR2 reads SYDVKM.

The rearrangement uses TRBV2 and TRBJ2-1; D is ambiguous. With 6 bases removed from V and 0 bases from J, the gap between germline ends came to 12 bases. There are 15 residues in the CDR3. CDR1 is SNHLY, CDR2 FYNNEI, per germline. The CDR3 reads CASSRGADSYNEQFF. In nucleotides, the CDR3 is TGTGCCAGCAGCCGTGGAGCTGACTCCTACAATGAGCAGTTCTTC.